The present entry profiles one TCR beta chain with its context. V lost 5 bases, J lost 5 bases, and 21 bases lay in between. In germline, CDR1 is SGHNT, CDR2 YENEEA. The CDR3 is 16 amino acids. Generated by immunoSEQ multiplex PCR, the TCRdb table keeps only in-frame clones and is missing some. The top ten hold roughly 10% of the sample, which has about 35,000 clones, about 91% seen once. The data stem from a study of T cells in localized non-small cell lung cancer. The sequencing used peripheral blood mononuclear cells, collected before any cancer treatment. This sequence originates from a female donor older than 55 with stage II lung adenocarcinoma. The chain is built from TRBV11-3 and TRBJ2-5, with D perhaps TRBD1 or TRBD2 (6 bases each). This CDR3 is CASSERRGAELETQYF. The CDR3 region has the DNA TGTGCCAGCAGCGAACGGAGGGGGGCAGAGTTGGAGACCCAGTACTTC.